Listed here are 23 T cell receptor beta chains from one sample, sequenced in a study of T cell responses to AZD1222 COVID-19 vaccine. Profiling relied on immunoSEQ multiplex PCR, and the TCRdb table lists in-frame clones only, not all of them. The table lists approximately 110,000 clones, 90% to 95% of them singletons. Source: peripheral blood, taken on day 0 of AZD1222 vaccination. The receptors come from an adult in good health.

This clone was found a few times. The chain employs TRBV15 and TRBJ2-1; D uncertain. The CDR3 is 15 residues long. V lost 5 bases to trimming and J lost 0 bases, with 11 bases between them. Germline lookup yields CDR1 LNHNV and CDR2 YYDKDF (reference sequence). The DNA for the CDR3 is TGTGCCACCAGCCTACCGGGCAGCTCCTACAATGAGCAGTTCTTC. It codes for CATSLPGSSYNEQFF.

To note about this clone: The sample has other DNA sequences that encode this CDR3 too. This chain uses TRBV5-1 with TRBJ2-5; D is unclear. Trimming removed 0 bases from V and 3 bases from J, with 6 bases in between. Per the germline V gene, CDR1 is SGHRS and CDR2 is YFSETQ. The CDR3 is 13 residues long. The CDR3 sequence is CASSLAGKETQYF. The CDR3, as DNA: TGCGCCAGCAGCTTGGCCGGAAAAGAGACCCAGTACTTC.

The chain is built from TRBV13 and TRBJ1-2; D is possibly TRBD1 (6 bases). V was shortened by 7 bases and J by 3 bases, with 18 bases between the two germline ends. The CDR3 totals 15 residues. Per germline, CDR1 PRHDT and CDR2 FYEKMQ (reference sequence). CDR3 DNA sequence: TGTGCCAGCAACAAGGGACACCAAAGGGACTATGGCTACACCTTC. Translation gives CASNKGHQRDYGYTF.

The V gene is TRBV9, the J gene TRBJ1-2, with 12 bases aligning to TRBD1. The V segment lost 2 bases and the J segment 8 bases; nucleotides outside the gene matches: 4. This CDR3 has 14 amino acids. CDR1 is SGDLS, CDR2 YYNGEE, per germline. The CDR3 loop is CASSVGTGGGGYTF. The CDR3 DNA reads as TGTGCCAGCAGCGTCGGGACAGGGGGCGGCGGCTACACCTTC.

In DNA, the CDR3 is TGTGCCAGCAGTTACGGGAAAGAGACCCAGTACTTC. The encoded protein is CASSYGKETQYF. The chain recombines TRBV6-2 or TRBV6-3 with TRBJ2-5; D remains ambiguous. The ends were cut back, 2 bases at V and 3 bases at J, with 4 bases in the middle. Germline lookup yields CDR1 MNHEY and CDR2 SVGEGT. The CDR3 contains 12 residues.

The CDR3 is CASSLANSPLHF. The CDR3 DNA reads TGTGCCAGCAGCTTAGCGAATTCACCCCTCCACTTT. The rearrangement uses TRBV11-1 and TRBJ1-6; D is uncertain. The V end was cut by 0 bases, the J end by 7 bases, with 1 base between. Germline V gene lookup returns CDR1 SGHAT and CDR2 FQDESV (reference sequence). The CDR3 spans 12 residues.

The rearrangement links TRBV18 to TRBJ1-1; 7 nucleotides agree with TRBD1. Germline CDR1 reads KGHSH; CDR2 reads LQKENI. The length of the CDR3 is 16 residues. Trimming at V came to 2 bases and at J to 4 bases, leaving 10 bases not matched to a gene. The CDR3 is CASSPSGGEGITEAFF. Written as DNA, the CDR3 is TGTGCCAGCTCACCATCAGGGGGAGAGGGTATCACTGAAGCTTTCTTT.

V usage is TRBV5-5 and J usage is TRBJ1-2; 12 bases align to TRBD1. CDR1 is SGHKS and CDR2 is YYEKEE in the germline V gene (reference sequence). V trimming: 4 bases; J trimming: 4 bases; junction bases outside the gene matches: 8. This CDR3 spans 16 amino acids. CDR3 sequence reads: CASSTGQGALGYGYTF. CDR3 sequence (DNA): TGTGCCAGCAGCACGGGACAGGGGGCGCTGGGCTATGGCTACACCTTC.

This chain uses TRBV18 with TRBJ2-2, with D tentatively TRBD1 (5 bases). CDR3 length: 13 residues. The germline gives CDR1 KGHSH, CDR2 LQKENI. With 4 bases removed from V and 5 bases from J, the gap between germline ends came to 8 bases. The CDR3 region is CASSLQETGELFF. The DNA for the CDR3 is TGTGCCAGCTCACTACAGGAAACCGGGGAGCTGTTTTTT. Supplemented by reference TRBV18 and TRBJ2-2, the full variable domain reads NAGVMQNPRHLVRRRGQEARLRCSPMKGHSHVYWYRQLPEEGLKFMVYLQKENIIDESGMPKERFSAEFPKEGPSILRIQQVVRGDSAAYFCASSLQETGELFFGEGSRLTVL.

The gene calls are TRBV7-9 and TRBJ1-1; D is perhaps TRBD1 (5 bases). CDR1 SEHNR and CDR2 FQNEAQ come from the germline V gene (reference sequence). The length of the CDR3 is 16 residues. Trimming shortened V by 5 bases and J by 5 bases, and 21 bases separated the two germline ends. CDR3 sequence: CASSIPYRGGRTEAFF. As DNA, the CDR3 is TGTGCCAGCAGCATCCCATATCGCGGGGGACGGACTGAAGCTTTCTTT.

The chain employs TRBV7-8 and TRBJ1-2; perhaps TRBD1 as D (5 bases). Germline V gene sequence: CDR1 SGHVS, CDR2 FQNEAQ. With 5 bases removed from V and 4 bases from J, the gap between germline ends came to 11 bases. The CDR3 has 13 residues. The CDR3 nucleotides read TGTGCCAGCAGCCCTCGGGGCCTCTATGGCTACACCTTC. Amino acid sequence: CASSPRGLYGYTF.

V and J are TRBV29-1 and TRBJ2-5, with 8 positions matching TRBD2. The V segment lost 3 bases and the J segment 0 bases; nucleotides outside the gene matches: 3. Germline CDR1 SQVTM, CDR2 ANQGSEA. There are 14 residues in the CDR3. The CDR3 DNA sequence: TGCAGCGTTGAGGTAGCGGGATACCAAGAGACCCAGTACTTC. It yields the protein CSVEVAGYQETQYF.

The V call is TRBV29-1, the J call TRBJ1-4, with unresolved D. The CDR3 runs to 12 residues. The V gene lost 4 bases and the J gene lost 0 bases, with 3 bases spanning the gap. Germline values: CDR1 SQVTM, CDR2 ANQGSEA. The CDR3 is CSVGATNEKLFF. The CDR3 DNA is TGCAGCGTTGGGGCAACTAATGAAAAACTGTTTTTT.

The DNA for the CDR3 is TGTGCCAGCAGCCGAACAGGGGGGGCGGGTGGCTACACCTTC. Protein product: CASSRTGGAGGYTF. The V call is TRBV3-1 (or the pseudogene TRBV3-2), the J call TRBJ1-2; 8 nucleotides match TRBD1. Per the germline V gene, CDR1 is LGHDT and CDR2 is YNNKEL (reference sequence). After removal of 4 bases from V and 7 bases from J, the junction contained 8 bases not matched to a gene. There are 14 residues in the CDR3.

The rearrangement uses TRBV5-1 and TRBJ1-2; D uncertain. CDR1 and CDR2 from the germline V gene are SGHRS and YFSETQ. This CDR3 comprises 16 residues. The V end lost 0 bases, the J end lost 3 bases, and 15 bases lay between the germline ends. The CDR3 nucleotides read TGCGCCAGCAGCTTGGGCGTAGAGGGTTTACACTATGGCTACACCTTC. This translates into CASSLGVEGLHYGYTF.

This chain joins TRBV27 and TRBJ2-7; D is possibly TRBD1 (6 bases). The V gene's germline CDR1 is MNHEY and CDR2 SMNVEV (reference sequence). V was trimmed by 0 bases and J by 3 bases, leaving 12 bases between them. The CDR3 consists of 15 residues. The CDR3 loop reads CASSLSGQSIYEQYF. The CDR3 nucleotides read TGTGCCAGCAGTTTATCTGGACAGTCGATCTACGAGCAGTACTTC.

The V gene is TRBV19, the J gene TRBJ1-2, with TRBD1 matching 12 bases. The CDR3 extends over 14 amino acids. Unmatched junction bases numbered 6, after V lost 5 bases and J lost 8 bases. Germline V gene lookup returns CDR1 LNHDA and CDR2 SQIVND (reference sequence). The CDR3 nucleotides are TGTGCCAGTAGTTTGCCGGGACAGGGGGCCGGCTACACCTTC. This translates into CASSLPGQGAGYTF.

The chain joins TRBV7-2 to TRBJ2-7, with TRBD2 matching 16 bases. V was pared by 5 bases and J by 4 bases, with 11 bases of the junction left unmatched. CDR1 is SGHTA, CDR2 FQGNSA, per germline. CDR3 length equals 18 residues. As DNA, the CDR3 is TGTGCCAGCAGCGGACCGGGACTAGCGGGAGGGCTATCTTACGAGCAGTACTTC. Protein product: CASSGPGLAGGLSYEQYF. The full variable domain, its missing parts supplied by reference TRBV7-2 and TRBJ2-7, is GAGVSQSPSNKVTEKGKDVELRCDPISGHTALYWYRQSLGQGLEFLIYFQGNSAPDKSGLPSDRFSAERTGGSVSTLTIQRTQQEDSAVYLCASSGPGLAGGLSYEQYFGPGTRLTVT.

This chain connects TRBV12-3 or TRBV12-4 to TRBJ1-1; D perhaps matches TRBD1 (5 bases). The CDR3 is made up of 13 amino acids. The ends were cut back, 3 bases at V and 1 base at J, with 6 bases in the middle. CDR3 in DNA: TGTGCCAGCAGTTTCCAGGGGAACACTGAAGCTTTCTTT. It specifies CASSFQGNTEAFF.

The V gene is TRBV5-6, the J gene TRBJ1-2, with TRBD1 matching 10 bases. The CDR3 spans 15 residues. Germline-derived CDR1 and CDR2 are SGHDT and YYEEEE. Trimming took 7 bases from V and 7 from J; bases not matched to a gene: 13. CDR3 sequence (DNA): TGTGCCAGCCAAACGGGACAGGGGCCTGTCGCTGGCTACACCTTC. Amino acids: CASQTGQGPVAGYTF.

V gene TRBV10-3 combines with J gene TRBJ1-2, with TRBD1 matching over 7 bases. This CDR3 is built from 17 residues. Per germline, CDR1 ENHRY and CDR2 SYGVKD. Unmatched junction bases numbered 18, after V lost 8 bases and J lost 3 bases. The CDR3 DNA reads TGTGCCATCCCCGTCTCTACAGGGGCCTCGTCTGACTATGGCTACACCTTC. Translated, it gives CAIPVSTGASSDYGYTF.

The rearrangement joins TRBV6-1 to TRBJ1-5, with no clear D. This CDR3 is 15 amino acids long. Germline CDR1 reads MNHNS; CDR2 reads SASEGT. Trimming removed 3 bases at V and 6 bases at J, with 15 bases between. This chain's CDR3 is CASSETGEGGQPQHF. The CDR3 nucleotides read TGTGCCAGCAGTGAGACCGGGGAGGGAGGTCAGCCCCAGCATTTT.

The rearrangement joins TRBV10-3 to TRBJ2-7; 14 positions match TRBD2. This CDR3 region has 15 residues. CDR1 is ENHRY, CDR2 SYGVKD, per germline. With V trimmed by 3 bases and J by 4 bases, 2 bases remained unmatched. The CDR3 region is CAISDRTSGRYEQYF. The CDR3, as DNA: TGTGCCATCAGTGACCGGACTAGCGGGAGGTACGAGCAGTACTTC.